This T cell receptor beta chain was identified in a study of blood T cell repertoires in COVID-19. Study-wide context: The origin of the acute and convalescent COVID-19 samples was the United States, Italy and Spain.

V was pared by 0 bases and J by 1 base, with 7 bases between. The CDR3 loop spans 14 amino acids. Germline V CDR1 and CDR2: SGDLS, YYNGEE. Produced via immunoSEQ multiplex PCR; TCRdb's table is partial and in-frame only. The sample lists tens of thousands of clones; roughly 89% were seen once. Sample: peripheral blood. This chain links TRBV9 with TRBJ1-1; D gene uncertain. The TCR was taken from a human donor in a cohort sampled during active COVID-19. The CDR3 loop is CASSVGGENTEAFF. CDR3 nucleotides: TGTGCCAGCAGCGTAGGCGGGGAGAACACTGAAGCTTTCTTT.